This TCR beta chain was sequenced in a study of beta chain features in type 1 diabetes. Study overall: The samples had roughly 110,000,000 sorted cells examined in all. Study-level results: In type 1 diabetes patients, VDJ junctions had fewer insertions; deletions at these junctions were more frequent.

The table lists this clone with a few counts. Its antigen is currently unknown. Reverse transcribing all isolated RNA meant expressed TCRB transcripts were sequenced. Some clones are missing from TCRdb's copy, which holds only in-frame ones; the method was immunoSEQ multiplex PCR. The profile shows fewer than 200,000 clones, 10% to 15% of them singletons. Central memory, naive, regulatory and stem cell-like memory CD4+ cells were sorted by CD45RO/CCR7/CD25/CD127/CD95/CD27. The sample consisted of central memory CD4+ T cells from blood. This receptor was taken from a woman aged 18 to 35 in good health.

DNA of the CDR3: TGTGCCAGCGGTACTAGCCGGTGGCAGTTCTTC. Translating gives CASGTSRWQFF. The chain carries TRBV6-1 and TRBJ2-1; TRBD2 might be the D (6 bases). CDR1 and CDR2 (germline): MNHNS, SASEGT. V was trimmed by 8 bases and J by 12 bases, leaving 14 bases between them. The CDR3 spans 11 residues.